These 3 T cell receptor beta chains were sequenced from one sample in a study of cytotoxic CD8 clonotypes in ibrutinib-treated CLL (dated by TCRdb to the early 2020s). Library preparation employed the immunoSEQ multiplex PCR assay. TCRdb limited this immuneACCESS table to in-frame rearrangements with V and J called. A share of clones is missing; checked studies link under half to unresolved V genes, and the rest is unexplained. In this sample the table shows about 300,000 clones, approximately 76% of which occur a single time. Around 5.1% of the sample rests with the top ten. The time point label, read with the paper, signifies: progressive disease on ibrutinib. This sample comprised PBMCs, obtained at disease progression, from a patient treated with ibrutinib. These receptors were taken from a human donor with chronic lymphocytic leukemia.

This clone was seen once. The rearrangement joins TRBV11-2 to TRBJ1-1; D unclear. This CDR3 has 13 amino acids. The germline V gene has CDR1 SGHAT and CDR2 FQNNGV. V lost 6 bases, J lost 1 base, and 9 bases lay in between. CDR3 region: CASSPTPNTEAFF. The CDR3 DNA is TGTGCCAGCAGTCCTACACCGAACACTGAAGCTTTCTTT.

The chain joins TRBV7-2 to TRBJ2-5; D call uncertain. From germline, CDR1 is SGHTA and CDR2 FQGNSA. V lost 1 base, J lost 1 base, and 10 bases lay in between. The CDR3 is 15 residues long. CDR3 bases: TGTGCCAGCAGCTTAGAACTTACCCCCCAAGAGACCCAGTACTTC. This encodes CASSLELTPQETQYF.

This chain links TRBV28 with TRBJ2-3; D possibly corresponds to TRBD2 (5 bases). The CDR3 covers 12 residues. V was cut by 3 bases and J by 4 bases, with 5 bases left in between. Germline CDR1 reads MDHEN; CDR2 reads SYDVKM. The CDR3 loop is CASSFGADTQYF. The CDR3 DNA follows: TGTGCCAGCAGTTTCGGGGCAGATACGCAGTATTTT.